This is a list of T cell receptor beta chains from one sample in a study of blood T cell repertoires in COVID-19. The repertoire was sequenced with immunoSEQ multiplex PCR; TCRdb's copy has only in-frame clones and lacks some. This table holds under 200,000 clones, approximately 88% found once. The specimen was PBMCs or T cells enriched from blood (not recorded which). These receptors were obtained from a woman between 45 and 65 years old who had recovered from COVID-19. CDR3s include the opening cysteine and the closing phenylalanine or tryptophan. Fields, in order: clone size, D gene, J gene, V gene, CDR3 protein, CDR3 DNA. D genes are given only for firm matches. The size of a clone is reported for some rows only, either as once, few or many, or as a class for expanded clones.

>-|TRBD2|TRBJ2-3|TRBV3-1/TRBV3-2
CASSRTSGGTDTQYF
TGTGCCAGCAGTCGGACTAGCGGGGGCACAGATACGCAGTATTTT
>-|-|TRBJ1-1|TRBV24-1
CATSGWGEPEAFF
TGTGCCACCAGTGGGTGGGGGGAACCCGAAGCTTTCTTT
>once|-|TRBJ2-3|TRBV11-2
CASSLHRGSGDTQYF
TGTGCCAGCAGCTTACATCGGGGGTCGGGAGATACGCAGTATTTT
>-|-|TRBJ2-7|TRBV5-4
CASSLEFGGHSYEQYF
TGTGCCAGCAGCTTGGAGTTCGGGGGGCATTCTTACGAGCAGTACTTC
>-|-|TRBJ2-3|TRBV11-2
CASSLVPGDSTDTQYF
TGTGCCAGCAGCTTAGTGCCGGGGGACTCCACAGATACGCAGTATTTT
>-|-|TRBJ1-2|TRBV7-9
CASSPRDVRYGYTF
TGTGCCAGCAGCCCCAGGGATGTTCGGTATGGCTACACCTTC
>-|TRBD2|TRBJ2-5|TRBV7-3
CASSISGGQETQYF
TGTGCCAGCAGCATTAGCGGGGGGCAAGAGACCCAGTACTTC
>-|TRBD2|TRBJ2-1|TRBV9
CASSVLTSGYNEQFF
TGTGCCAGCAGCGTACTAACTAGCGGGTACAATGAGCAGTTCTTC
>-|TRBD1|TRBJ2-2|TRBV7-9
CATLSKVGQGHTGELFF
TGTGCCACCCTATCAAAGGTCGGACAGGGTCACACCGGGGAGCTGTTTTTT
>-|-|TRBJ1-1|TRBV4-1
CASSGTQGFSAFF
TGCGCCAGCAGCGGGACACAGGGATTCTCAGCTTTCTTT
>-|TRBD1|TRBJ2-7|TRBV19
CASSKTGTNEQYF
TGTGCCAGTAGTAAGACAGGGACCAACGAGCAGTACTTC
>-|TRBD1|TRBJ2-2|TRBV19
CASTRVGTVSGELFF
TGTGCCAGTACCCGAGTAGGGACAGTGTCTGGGGAGCTGTTTTTT
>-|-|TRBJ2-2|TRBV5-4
CASSLAFTGELFF
TGTGCCAGCAGCTTGGCCTTCACCGGGGAGCTGTTTTTT